The present TCR beta chain was sequenced within a study of T cells in Graves' hyperthyroidism and ophthalmopathy (dated by TCRdb to about 2019). Some background on the complete study: Peripheral blood was collected at initial diagnosis, before any treatment. The paper reports TCR Vbeta CDR3 sequencing of some 140 peripheral blood samples: some 44 ophthalmopathy, about 75 hyperthyroidism and around 17 progressor patients. The 75 to 100 discovery patients were divided at random into training and test sets in a 7:3 ratio. To identify TCR V-J signatures that set the groups apart, the researchers used a discovery cohort of more than 95 patients, made up of about 44 with Graves' ophthalmopathy and 57 with stable Graves' hyperthyroidism. After blood sampling, hyperthyroidism patients were treated with methimazole at a starting dose of 30 mg daily, and ophthalmopathy patients were treated with high-dose intravenous methylprednisolone. Thyroid tissue and blood T-cell repertoires from six or seven Graves' hyperthyroidism patients were also compared in the study. Whether ophthalmopathy could be predicted prospectively was tested in an independent validation cohort made up of 18 to 20 hyperthyroidism patients plus 17 patients who later progressed to ophthalmopathy. Paper-wide results and their limitations: In validation, the model predicted progression to ophthalmopathy with around 71% sensitivity and around 72% specificity, a median of approximately 6.5 months before onset. Most expanded thyroid clonotypes (frequency above 0.001) were also detected in blood, suggesting blood repertoires may reflect thyroid immune responses. Sample size was not statistically predetermined, and investigators were not blinded to group allocation. Ophthalmopathy was separated from stable hyperthyroidism by a 13 V-J signature model, with about 86% sensitivity and around 81% specificity obtained in cross-validation and 80%/75% obtained in testing.

Trimming removed 2 bases from V and 6 bases from J, leaving 10 bases between the germline ends. From cysteine to phenylalanine, the CDR3 is 14 amino acids long. The kept DNA is CDR3 alone, 42 bases in frame from the first base. The germline V gene supplies CDR1 MNHEY and CDR2 SVGAGI. The TCR beta CDR3 regions were amplified from the RNA transcripts. The TCR CDR3 was subjected to a first round of RT-PCR using the HTBI primer set and the Qiagen OneStep RT-PCR kit. The libraries were constructed in a second round of multiplex PCR and then size-selected and purified. Sequencing of the libraries was done on an Illumina HiSeq2000 using paired-end 100 bp reads. The paper's processing steps were these. SOAPnuke was used to process the raw data, removing reads that contained adapters or uncalled bases, had a mean Phred below 15, or lacked an exact match to the constant primer or identifier. COPE v1.2.5 was used to merge high-quality paired reads, and clonotypes were defined as unique nucleotide sequences. Clonotypes were aligned to IMGT TRBV, TRBD and TRBJ reference segments using MiTCR v1.1. The analysis was restricted to V-J combinations with a frequency above 0.0001, which together covered about 99% of the repertoires. A TCS score was defined as the ratio between F50 (clonal expansion) and ExV (chaos), using BLOSUM62-based TCRdist between CDR3 peptides within each V-J. Welch's t-statistics and random forest reduced roughly 540 V-J features to fewer than 15, which were used in a naive Bayes classifier (R e1071). TCRdb redid the processing of the public reads, applying fastp at Q25 and MiXCR, and retained in-frame beta chains. Every entry covers one CDR3 protein and lists the most common genes and DNA from its rows. The V and J calls shown here were made by TCRdb, not taken from the authors' results. The sample data list approximately 300,000 distinct CDR3 sequences, and roughly 17% of these were observed just once. 33% of the sample rests with the top ten.

Stable Graves' hyperthyroidism was defined as no progression to ophthalmopathy during 18 months of follow-up. Hyperthyroidism patients were aged 18 to 65 years and newly diagnosed, with disease duration of less than 2 months. The study excluded patients with uncontrolled infections, other autoimmune diseases, pregnancy or lactation. Diagnoses were based on clinical symptoms, serum thyroxine and TRAb, thyroid ultrasound and orbital computed tomography. Ficoll-Paque density gradient centrifugation was used to isolate PBMCs from about 10 ml of fresh peripheral blood. Trizol reagent was used to extract total RNA, and RNA quality was then checked on an Agilent 2100 Bioanalyzer. This clonotype was counted between two and nine times. What antigen it recognizes has not been identified. No base quality information exists; no much larger clone differs at one position.

The V and J genes are TRBV6-5 and TRBJ2-2; no confident D gene assignment can be made. The source material was blood. The TCR originated in a man aged 30 to 45 with Graves' hyperthyroidism. CDR3 reads: CASSYQAPPGELFF. The sequence in DNA is TGTGCCAGCAGTTACCAAGCGCCTCCCGGGGAGCTGTTTTTT.